A single sample gave rise to the 7 T cell receptor beta chains below, sequenced in a study of blood T cell repertoires in COVID-19. Profiled with immunoSEQ multiplex PCR; TCRdb holds only in-frame clones, not every one. The sample contains 50,000 to 65,000 clones, 70% to 90% of which appear only once. The sequenced material came from peripheral blood. These receptors came from a man aged 35 to 55 with acute or convalescent COVID-19.

V is TRBV2 and J is TRBJ1-5; the D gene is possibly TRBD1 (6 bases). The CDR3 length is 14 residues. Germline CDR1 and CDR2: SNHLY and FYNNEI. V was pared by 4 bases and J by 1 base, with 8 bases between. DNA for the CDR3: TGTGCCAGCAGTGGGGGGCAGAGCAATCAGCCCCAGCATTTT. Amino acid sequence: CASSGGQSNQPQHF.

This clone appeared a few times. V usage is TRBV5-6 and J usage is TRBJ1-2; D might be TRBD1 (5 bases). The CDR3 covers 13 residues. V gave up 2 bases and J gave up 8 bases, with 13 bases separating them. CDR1 and CDR2 (germline): SGHDT, YYEEEE. CDR3 region: CASSFQGKGGYTF. The CDR3 bases are TGTGCCAGCAGCTTTCAGGGAAAAGGAGGCTACACCTTC.

This chain joins TRBV11-2 and TRBJ2-5; tentatively, D is TRBD2 (5 bases). The V end lost 3 bases, the J end lost 4 bases, and 12 bases lay between the germline ends. This CDR3 comprises 14 residues. Germline CDR1 and CDR2: SGHAT and FQNNGV. CDR3 sequence (DNA): TGTGCCAGCAGCTTCGGCTTAGCGCCAGAGACCCAGTACTTC. It encodes CASSFGLAPETQYF.

V gene TRBV6-5 combines with J gene TRBJ1-1, with 7 bases aligning to TRBD1. Trimming took 6 bases from V and 0 from J; bases not matched to a gene: 7. The CDR3 sequence is 15 residues long. CDR1 and CDR2 (germline): MNHEY, SVGAGI. CDR3 region: CASSYTGALNTEAFF. In DNA, the CDR3 is TGTGCCAGCAGCTATACAGGGGCTTTGAACACTGAAGCTTTCTTT.

This chain connects TRBV6-6 to TRBJ1-3; TRBD1 matches at 8 bases. The CDR3 sequence is 12 residues long. V shed 6 bases, J shed 8 bases, and the junction held 3 bases outside the gene matches. The V gene's germline CDR1 is MNHNY and CDR2 SVGAGI (reference sequence). This CDR3 is CASSETGDTIYF. CDR3 coding DNA: TGTGCCAGCAGCGAGACAGGGGACACCATATATTTT.

The chain couples TRBV12-2 to TRBJ2-7; TRBD2 reflects the table's D call only, with no check against the DNA. TRBV12-2 is deemed a pseudogene. CDR3 length: 15 residues. The CDR3 reads CASRSPGNSSYEQYF. The CDR3 DNA is TGTGCAAGTCGCTCGCCGGGAAACAGCTCCTACGAGCAGTACTTC.

V gene TRBV9 combines with J gene TRBJ2-7; 9 bases line up with TRBD1. The length of the CDR3 is 16 residues. CDR1 and CDR2 from the germline V gene are SGDLS and YYNGEE. With V trimmed by 0 bases and J by 4 bases, 8 bases remained unmatched. CDR3 region: CASSVETGGGPYEQYF. DNA of the CDR3: TGTGCCAGCAGCGTAGAGACAGGGGGAGGCCCTTACGAGCAGTACTTC.